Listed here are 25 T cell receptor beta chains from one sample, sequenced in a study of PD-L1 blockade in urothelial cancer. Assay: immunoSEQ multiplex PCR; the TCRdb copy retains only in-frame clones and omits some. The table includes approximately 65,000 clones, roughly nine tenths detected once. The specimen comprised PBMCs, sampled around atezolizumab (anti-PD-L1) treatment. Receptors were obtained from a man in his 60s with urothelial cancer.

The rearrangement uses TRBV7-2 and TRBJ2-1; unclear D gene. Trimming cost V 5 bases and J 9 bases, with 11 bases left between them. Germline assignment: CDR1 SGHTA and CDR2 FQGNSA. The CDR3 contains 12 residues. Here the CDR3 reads CASSASETEQFF. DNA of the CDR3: TGTGCCAGCAGCGCCTCGGAGACTGAGCAGTTCTTC. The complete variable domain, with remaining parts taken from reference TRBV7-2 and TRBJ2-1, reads GAGVSQSPSNKVTEKGKDVELRCDPISGHTALYWYRQSLGQGLEFLIYFQGNSAPDKSGLPSDRFSAERTGGSVSTLTIQRTQQEDSAVYLCASSASETEQFFGPGTRLTVL.

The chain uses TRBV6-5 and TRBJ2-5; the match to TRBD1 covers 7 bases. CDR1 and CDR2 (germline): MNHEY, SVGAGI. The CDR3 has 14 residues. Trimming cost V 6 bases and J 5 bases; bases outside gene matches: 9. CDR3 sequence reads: CASSARQGRETQYF. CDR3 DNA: TGTGCCAGCAGCGCCCGACAGGGTAGGGAGACCCAGTACTTC.

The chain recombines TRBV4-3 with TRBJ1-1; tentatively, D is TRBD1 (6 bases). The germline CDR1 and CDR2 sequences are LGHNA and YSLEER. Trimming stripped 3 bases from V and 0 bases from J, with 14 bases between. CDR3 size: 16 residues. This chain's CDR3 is CASSHHRESVNTEAFF. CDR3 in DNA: TGCGCCAGCAGCCACCACAGGGAGAGCGTGAACACTGAAGCTTTCTTT.

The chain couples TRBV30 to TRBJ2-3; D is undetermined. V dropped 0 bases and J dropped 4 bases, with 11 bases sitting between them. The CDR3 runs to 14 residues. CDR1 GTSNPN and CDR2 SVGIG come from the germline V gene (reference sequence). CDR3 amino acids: CAWSVRGGADTQYF. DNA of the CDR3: TGTGCCTGGAGTGTACGAGGCGGAGCAGATACGCAGTATTTT.

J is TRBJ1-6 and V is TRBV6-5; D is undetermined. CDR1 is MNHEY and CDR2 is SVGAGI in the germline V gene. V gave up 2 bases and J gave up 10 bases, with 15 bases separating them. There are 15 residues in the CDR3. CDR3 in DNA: TGTGCCAGCAGTTACGGAGGGAACTCCTGGTCACCCCTCCACTTT. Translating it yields CASSYGGNSWSPLHF.

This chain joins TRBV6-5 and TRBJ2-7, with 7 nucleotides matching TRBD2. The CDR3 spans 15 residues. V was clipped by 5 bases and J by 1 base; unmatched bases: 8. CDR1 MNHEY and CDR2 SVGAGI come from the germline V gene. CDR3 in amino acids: CASSGRAPISYEQYF. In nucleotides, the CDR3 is TGTGCCAGCAGTGGGAGGGCCCCTATTTCCTACGAGCAGTACTTC.

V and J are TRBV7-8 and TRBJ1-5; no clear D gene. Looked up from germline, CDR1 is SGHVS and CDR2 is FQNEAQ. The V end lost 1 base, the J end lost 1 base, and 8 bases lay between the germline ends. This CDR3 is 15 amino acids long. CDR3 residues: CASSLDSQSNQPQHF. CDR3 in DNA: TGTGCCAGCAGCTTAGACTCACAGAGCAATCAGCCCCAGCATTTT.

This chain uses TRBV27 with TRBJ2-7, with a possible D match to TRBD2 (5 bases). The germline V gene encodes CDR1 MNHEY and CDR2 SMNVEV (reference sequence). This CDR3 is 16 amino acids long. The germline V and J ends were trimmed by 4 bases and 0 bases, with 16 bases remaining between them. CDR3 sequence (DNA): TGTGCCAGCAGTTATTCACACGGGGAAGACTCCTACGAGCAGTACTTC. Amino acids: CASSYSHGEDSYEQYF.

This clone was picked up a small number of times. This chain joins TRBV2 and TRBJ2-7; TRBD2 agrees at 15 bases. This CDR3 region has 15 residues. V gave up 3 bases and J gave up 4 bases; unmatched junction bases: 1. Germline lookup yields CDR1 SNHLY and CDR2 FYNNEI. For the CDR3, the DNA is TGTGCCAGCAGTGACGGACTAGCGGGGGGGTACGAGCAGTACTTC. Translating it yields CASSDGLAGGYEQYF.

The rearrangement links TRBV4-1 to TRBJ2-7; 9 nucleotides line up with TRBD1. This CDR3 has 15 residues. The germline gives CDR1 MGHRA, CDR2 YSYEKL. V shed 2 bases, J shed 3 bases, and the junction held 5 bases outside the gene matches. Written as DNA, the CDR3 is TGCGCCAGCAGCCAACCGGGACAGGGATACTACGAGCAGTACTTC. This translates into CASSQPGQGYYEQYF.

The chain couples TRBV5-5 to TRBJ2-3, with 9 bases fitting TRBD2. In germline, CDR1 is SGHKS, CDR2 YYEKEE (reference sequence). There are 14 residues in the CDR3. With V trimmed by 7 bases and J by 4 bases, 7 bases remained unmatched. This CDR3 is CASQSSGGADTQYF. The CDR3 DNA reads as TGTGCCAGCCAGAGTAGCGGGGGAGCAGATACGCAGTATTTT.

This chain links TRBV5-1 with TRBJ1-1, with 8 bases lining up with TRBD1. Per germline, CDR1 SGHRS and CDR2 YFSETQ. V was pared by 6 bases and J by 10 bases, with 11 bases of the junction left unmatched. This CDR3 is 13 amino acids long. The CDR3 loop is CASMMDRESRAFF. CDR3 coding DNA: TGCGCCAGCATGATGGACAGGGAATCACGAGCTTTCTTT.

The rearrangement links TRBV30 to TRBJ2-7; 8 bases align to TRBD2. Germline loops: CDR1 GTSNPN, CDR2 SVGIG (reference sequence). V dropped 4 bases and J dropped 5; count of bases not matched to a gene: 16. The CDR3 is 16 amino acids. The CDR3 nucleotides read TGTGCCTGGACCTCTCGATCGGCTAGCGGGTACAACGAGCAGTACTTC. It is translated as CAWTSRSASGYNEQYF.

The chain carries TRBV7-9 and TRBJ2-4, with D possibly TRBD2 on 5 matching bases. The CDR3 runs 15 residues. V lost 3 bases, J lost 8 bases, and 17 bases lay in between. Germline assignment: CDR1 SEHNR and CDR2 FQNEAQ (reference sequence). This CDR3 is CASSFRGVGPDIQYF. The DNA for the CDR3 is TGTGCCAGCAGCTTCCGGGGAGTAGGTCCGGACATTCAGTACTTC.

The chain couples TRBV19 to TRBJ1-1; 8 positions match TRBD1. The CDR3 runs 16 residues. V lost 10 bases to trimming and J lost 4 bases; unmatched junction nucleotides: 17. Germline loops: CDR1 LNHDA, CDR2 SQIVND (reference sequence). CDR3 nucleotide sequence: TGTGCCACCCGCGGGGCAGGGGGCGCATTAAGCACTGAAGCTTTCTTT. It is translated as CATRGAGGALSTEAFF. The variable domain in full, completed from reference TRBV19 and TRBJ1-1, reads DGGITQSPKYLFRKEGQNVTLSCEQNLNHDAMYWYRQDPGQGLRLIYYSQIVNDFQKGDIAEGYSVSREKKESFPLTVTSAQKNPTAFYLCATRGAGGALSTEAFFGQGTRLTVV.

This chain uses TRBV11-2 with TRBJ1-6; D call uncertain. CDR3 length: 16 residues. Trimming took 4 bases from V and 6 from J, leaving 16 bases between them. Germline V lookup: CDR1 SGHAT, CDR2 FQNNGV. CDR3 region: CASSSLKAGANSPLHF. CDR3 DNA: TGTGCCAGCAGCTCCTTAAAAGCAGGCGCTAATTCACCCCTCCACTTT.

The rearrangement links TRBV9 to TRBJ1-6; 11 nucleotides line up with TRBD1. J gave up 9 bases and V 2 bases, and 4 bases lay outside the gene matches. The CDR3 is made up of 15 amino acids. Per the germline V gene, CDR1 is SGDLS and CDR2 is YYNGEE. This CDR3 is CASSVSGTGGSPLHF. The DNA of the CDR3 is TGTGCCAGCAGCGTTTCCGGGACAGGGGGTTCACCCCTCCACTTT.

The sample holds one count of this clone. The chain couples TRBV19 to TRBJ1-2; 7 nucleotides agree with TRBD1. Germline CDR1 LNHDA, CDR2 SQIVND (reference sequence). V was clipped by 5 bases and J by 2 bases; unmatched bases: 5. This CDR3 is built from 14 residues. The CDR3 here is CASSFGTANYGYTF. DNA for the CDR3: TGTGCCAGTAGTTTCGGGACAGCCAACTATGGCTACACCTTC. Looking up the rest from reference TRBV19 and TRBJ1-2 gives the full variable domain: DGGITQSPKYLFRKEGQNVTLSCEQNLNHDAMYWYRQDPGQGLRLIYYSQIVNDFQKGDIAEGYSVSREKKESFPLTVTSAQKNPTAFYLCASSFGTANYGYTFGSGTRLTVV.

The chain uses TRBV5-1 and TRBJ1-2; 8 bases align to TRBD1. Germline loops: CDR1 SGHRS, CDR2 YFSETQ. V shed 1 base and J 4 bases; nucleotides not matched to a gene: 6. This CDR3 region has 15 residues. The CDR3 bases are TGCGCCAGCAGCTTGTATTCAGGGGGCAGCTATGGCTACACCTTC. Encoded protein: CASSLYSGGSYGYTF.

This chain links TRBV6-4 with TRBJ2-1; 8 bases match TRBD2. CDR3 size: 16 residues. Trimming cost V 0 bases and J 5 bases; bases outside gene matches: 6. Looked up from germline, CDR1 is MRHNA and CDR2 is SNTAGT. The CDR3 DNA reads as TGTGCCAGCAGTGACTCAAGGCTAGCGGGCGACAATGAGCAGTTCTTC. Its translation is CASSDSRLAGDNEQFF.

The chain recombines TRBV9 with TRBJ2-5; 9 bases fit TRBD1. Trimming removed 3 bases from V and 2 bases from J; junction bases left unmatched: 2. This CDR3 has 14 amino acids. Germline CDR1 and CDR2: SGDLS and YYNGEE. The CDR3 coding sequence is TGTGCCAGCAGCGCAGGACAGGGGCAAGAGACCCAGTACTTC. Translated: CASSAGQGQETQYF.

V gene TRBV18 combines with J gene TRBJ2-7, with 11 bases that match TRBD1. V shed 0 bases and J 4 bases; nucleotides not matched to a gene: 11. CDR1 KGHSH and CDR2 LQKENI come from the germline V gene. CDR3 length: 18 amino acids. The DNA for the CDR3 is TGTGCCAGCTCACCACCGTTCGGACAGGGGGCCGGTCGTTACGAGCAGTACTTC. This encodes CASSPPFGQGAGRYEQYF.

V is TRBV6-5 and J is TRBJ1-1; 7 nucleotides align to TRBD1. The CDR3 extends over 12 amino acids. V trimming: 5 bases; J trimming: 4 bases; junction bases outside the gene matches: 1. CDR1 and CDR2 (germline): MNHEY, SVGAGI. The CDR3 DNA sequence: TGTGCCAGCAGTAGGGACAGCACTGAAGCTTTCTTT. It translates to CASSRDSTEAFF.

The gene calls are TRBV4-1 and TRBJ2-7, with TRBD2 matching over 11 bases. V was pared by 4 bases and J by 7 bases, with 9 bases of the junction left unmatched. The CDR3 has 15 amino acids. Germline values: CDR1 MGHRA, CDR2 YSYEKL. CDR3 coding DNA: TGCGCCAGCAGCCCTACTAGCGGGAGACTGGGGGAGCAGTACTTC. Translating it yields CASSPTSGRLGEQYF.

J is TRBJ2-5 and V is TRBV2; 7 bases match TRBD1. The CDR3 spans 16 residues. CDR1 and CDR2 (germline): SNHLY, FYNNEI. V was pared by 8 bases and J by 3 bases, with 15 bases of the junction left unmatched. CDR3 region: CASQKGGQSLKETQYF. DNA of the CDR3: TGTGCCAGCCAAAAAGGGGGACAGAGTCTTAAAGAGACCCAGTACTTC.